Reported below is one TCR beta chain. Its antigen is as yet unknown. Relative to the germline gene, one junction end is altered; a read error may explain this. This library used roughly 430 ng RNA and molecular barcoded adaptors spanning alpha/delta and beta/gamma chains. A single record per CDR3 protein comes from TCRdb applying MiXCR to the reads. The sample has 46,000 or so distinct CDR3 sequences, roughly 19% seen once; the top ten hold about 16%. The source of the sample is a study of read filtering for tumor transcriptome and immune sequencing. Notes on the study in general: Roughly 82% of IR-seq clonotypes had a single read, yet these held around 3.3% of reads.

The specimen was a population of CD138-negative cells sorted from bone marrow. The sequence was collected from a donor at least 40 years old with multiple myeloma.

This chain's CDR3 is CTSSLVPAVEAFF. Here the CDR3 DNA reads TGTACCAGCAGTTTGGTCCCGGCCGTGGAAGCTTTCTTC. This chain uses TRBV27 with TRBJ1-1, with D hard to call. Germline assignment: CDR1 MNHEY and CDR2 SMNVEV (reference sequence). This CDR3 is 13 amino acids long.